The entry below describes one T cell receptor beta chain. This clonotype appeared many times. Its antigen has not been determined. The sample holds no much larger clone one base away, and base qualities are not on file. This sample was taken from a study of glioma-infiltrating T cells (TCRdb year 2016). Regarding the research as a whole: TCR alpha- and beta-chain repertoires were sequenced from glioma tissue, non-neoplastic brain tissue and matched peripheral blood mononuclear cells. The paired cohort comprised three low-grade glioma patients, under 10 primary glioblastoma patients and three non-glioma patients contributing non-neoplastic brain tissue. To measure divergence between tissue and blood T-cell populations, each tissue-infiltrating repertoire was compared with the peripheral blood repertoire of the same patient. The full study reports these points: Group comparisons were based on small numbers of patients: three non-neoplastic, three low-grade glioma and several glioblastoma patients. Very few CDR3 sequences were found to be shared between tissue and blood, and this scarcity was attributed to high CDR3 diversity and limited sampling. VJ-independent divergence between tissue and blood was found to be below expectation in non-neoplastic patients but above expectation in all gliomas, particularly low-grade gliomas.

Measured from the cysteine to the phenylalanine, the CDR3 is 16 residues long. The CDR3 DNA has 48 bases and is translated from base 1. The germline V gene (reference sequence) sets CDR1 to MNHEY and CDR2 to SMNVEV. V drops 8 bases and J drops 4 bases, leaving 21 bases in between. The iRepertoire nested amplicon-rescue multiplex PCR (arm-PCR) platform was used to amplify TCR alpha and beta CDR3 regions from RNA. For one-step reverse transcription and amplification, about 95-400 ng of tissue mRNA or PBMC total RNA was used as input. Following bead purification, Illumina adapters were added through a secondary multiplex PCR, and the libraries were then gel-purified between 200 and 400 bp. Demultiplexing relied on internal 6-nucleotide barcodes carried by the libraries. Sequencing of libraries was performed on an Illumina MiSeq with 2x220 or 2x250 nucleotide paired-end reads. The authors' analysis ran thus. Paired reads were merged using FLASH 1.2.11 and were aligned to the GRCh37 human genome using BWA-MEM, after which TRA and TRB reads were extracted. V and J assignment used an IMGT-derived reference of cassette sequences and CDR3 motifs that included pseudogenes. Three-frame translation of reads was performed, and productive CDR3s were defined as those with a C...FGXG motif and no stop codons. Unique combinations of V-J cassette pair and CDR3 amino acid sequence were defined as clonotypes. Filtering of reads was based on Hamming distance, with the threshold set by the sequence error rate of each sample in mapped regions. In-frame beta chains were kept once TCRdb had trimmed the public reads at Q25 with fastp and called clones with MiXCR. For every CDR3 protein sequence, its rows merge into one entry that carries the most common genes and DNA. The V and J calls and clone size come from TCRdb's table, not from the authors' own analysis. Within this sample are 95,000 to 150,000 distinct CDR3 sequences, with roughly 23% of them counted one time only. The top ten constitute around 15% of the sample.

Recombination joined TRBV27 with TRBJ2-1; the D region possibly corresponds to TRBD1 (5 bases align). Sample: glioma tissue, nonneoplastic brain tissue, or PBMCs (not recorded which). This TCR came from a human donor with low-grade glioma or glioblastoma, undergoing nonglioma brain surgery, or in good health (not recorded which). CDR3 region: CASQRYGGQGYNEQFF. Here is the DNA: TGTGCCAGCCAGAGGTACGGCGGACAAGGATACAATGAGCAGTTCTTC.